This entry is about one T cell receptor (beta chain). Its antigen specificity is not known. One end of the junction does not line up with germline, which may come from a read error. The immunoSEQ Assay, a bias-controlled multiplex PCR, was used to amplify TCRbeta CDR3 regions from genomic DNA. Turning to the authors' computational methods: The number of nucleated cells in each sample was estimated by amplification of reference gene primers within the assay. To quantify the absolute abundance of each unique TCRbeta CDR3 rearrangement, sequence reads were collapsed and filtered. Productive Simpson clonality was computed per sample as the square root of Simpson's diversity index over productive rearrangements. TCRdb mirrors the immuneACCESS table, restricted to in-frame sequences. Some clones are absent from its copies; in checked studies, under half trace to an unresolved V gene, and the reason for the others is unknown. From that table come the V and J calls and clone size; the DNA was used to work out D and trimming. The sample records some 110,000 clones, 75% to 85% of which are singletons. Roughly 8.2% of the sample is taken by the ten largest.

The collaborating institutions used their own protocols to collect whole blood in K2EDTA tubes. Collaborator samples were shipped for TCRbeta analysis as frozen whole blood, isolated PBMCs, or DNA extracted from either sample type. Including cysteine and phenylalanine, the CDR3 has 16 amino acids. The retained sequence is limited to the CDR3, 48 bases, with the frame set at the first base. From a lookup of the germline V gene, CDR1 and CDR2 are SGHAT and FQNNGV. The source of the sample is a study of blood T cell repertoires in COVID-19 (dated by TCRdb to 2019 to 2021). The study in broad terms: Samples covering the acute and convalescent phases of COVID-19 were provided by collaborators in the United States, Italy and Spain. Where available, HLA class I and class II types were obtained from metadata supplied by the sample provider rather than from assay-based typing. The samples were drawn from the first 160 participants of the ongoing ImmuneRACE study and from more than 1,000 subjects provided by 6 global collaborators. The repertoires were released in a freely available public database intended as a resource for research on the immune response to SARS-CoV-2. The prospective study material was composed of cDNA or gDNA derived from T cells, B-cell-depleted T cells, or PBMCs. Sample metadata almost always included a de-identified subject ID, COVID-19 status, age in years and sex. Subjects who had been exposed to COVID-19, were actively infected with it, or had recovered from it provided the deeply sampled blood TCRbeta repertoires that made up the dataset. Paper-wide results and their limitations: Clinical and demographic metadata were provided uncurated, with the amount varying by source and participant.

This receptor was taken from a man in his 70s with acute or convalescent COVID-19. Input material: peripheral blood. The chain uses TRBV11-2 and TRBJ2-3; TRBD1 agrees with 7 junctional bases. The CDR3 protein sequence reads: CASTLSQGPGTDTQYF. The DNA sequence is TGTGCCAGCACCTTATCACAGGGGCCAGGCACAGATACGCAGTATTTT.